This record concerns one TCR beta chain sequence. Its antigen is unknown. By flow cytometry, patients selected for sequencing had shown an expansion of CD8+CD57+ cells. Genomic DNA was employed as the template in profiling TCR beta VDJ and CDR3. From the reads, TCRdb called clonotypes with MiXCR, one entry per CDR3 protein. The sample records hundreds of thousands of distinct CDR3 sequences, 82% being singletons. The data were taken from a study of CD8+CD57+ T cells in acquired aplastic anemia. Broader study findings: Between patients and controls, around 31 CD8+ CDR3 sequences were found in common.

Looked up from germline, CDR1 is SGHAT and CDR2 is FQNNGV. The CDR3 extends over 15 amino acids. J was trimmed by 5 bases and V by 1 base; bases with no gene match: 1. The sequence came from a human donor with aplastic anemia. Sequencing was performed on sorted CD4+, CD8+, or CD8+CD57+ T cells (not recorded which) from PBMCs. V is TRBV11-2 and J is TRBJ2-1; 11 bases are shared with TRBD2. The chain's CDR3 is CASSLGSGRDNEQFF. As DNA, the CDR3 is TGTGCCAGCAGCTTAGGTAGCGGGAGGGACAATGAGCAGTTCTTC.